This T cell receptor (beta chain) derives from a study of tumor-infiltrating lymphocytes in localized non-small cell lung cancer (dated by TCRdb to about 2021). General notes on the study: Several histologies were represented in the cohort, which also included both smokers and never-smokers as well as patients whose samples were collected after neoadjuvant chemotherapy. Each patient contributed resected tumor tissue and uninvolved lung tissue from the same patient, described as non-adjacent to the tumor. TCR sequencing was one of several integrated assays, alongside flow cytometry, multiplex immunofluorescence, RNA-seq, exome sequencing and proteomics, applied to the same patients. In total, the ICON cohort was made up of about 150 surgical patients who had localized non-small cell lung cancer and whose tumors were resected. A total of 55 patients were part of the paired comparison of immunoSEQ T-cell fraction between tumor and uninvolved lung. Study-wide conclusions, independent of this receptor: TCR-derived T-cell fraction did not differ between the flow cytometry-defined immunotypes IM1 (good prognosis) and IM2 (poor prognosis). Recurrence-free survival showed no association with tumor T-cell fraction from TCR sequencing (p = 0.61). Assay coverage differed among patients according to how much tissue was available, so only a subset of the cohort had TCR sequencing. Higher T cell infiltration in tumors than in uninvolved lung tissue was supported by TCRbeta sequencing, consistent with immunofluorescence CD3 counts. Because different assays used different pieces of the same tissue, technical variation could not be distinguished from intratumor heterogeneity.

TCR sequencing with the immunoSEQ assay provided the T-cell fraction in tumor and uninvolved lung tissue. The authors' analysis ran thus. For survival analysis, patients were split into high (upper tertile) and low (lower two tertiles) T-cell fraction groups and compared by log-rank test. A signed-rank test was used to test paired tumor versus uninvolved lung differences in T-cell fraction. Not all clones reach the TCRdb copy of this immuneACCESS table, which keeps in-frame sequences only. Checked studies attribute under half of the gap to unresolved V genes and leave the rest unexplained. That table is the source of V, J and clone size, and D and trimming were worked out from the DNA. Here the sample has some 5,100 clones; 81% occur a single time. About a tenth of the sample goes to the ten largest clones. Looking up the germline V gene yields CDR1 SGHVS and CDR2 FQNEAQ. The V and J ends are trimmed by 3 bases and 1 base, leaving 4 bases between them. From the cysteine through the phenylalanine, the CDR3 covers 13 amino acids. The DNA shown is the 39-base CDR3, in frame from base 1.

In regard to this clone: Its specific antigen is unknown. Base quality data are lacking; no much larger clone is found one base away.

The first patient joined ICON in 2016, and enrollment wrapped up when the last patient was enrolled in the second half of 2018. Fresh tumor and matched uninvolved tissue for in-depth immune analyses, including TCR sequencing, were collected from a subcohort of around 73 patients. DNA isolated from bulk tissue, without cell sorting, was used for TCR sequencing. The rearranged chain carries TRBV7-8 and TRBJ1-5; the D segment cannot be called with confidence. This clonotype was obtained from a human donor with non-small cell lung cancer. The sample taken for sequencing was lung tumor tissue. In nucleotides, the sequence is TGTGCCAGCAGCTTGTCCAGCAATCAGCCCCAGCATTTT. It translates as CASSLSSNQPQHF.